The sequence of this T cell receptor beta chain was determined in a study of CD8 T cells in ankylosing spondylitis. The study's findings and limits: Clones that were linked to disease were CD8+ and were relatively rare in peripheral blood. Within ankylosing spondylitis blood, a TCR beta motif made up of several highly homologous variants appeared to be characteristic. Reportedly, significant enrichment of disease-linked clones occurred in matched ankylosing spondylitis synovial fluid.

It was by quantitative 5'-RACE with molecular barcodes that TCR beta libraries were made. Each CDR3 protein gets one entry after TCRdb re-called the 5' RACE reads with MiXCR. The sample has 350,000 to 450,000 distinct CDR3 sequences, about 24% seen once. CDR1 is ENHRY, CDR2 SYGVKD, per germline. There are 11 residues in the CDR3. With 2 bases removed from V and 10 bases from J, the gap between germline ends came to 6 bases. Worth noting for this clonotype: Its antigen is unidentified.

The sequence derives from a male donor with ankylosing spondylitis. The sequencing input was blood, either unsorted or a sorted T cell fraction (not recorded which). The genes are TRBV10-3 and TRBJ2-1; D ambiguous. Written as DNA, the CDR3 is TGTGCCATCAGTGAGATCTCGGAGCAGTTCTTC. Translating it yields CAISEISEQFF.